The 2 T cell receptor beta chains given below trace back to one sample, sequenced in a study of T cells expressing NK-cell markers. With the 5' RACE reads reprocessed, TCRdb shows one record per CDR3 protein and no DNA. Recorded for this sample: approximately 440,000 distinct CDR3 sequences. The sequencing input was blood T cells: a sorted CD56 or NKG2C T cell subset, CD4+ or CD8+ T cells, or bulk PBMC T cells (not recorded which). The origin of the receptors is a woman between 50 and 59 years old in good health.

This chain uses TRBV12-3 or TRBV12-4 with TRBJ2-1; TCRdb's D call of TRBD2 is untestable without DNA. The CDR3 contains 14 residues. The CDR3 sequence is CASSGDLLDNEQFF.

The chain couples TRBV7-2 to TRBJ1-1. Germline CDR1 is SGHTA and CDR2 is FQGNSA. This CDR3 has 13 residues. CDR3: CASSLAQTTEAFF.